The rows below give T cell receptor beta chains drawn from one sample of a study of circulating and synovial CD4+ cells in juvenile arthritis. The data were produced by immunoSEQ multiplex PCR, yet TCRdb's version contains in-frame clones alone and is incomplete. The repertoire holds about 34,000 clones, 95% to 96% seen once, with 0.15% to 0.2% in the top ten. Source material: CD4+ T cells from blood. Receptor source: a human donor with juvenile idiopathic arthritis. CDR3s leave out the opening cysteine and the closing phenylalanine or tryptophan. Each record gives: V gene, clone size, J gene, CDR3 protein. Some rows mark clone size as missing; the rest say once, few, many or name a class of expanded clone.

>TRBV19|once|TRBJ2-5
ASSIDALAGGSRETQY
>TRBV19|-|TRBJ2-1
ASTLGGWEYNEQF
>TRBV6-6|-|TRBJ2-1
ASRRDRGHGNEQF
>TRBV6-5|-|TRBJ2-1
ASSPLGLAYNEQF
>TRBV5-4|-|TRBJ2-6
ASSLGASGANVLT
>TRBV7-3|-|TRBJ2-2
ASSSNSGTGELF
>TRBV27|-|TRBJ2-3
ASSLLGQALDTQY
>TRBV27|-|TRBJ1-6
ASSTFPLLSSYNSPLH
>TRBV28|-|TRBJ1-2
ASSRPGGDYGYT
>TRBV28|-|TRBJ1-1
ASSFHFRDRNNTEAF
>TRBV28|-|TRBJ1-6
ASSIKPGQGANSYNSPLH
>TRBV20-1|-|TRBJ1-2
SARVRLYDT
>TRBV19|-|TRBJ1-1
ASKSTQMNTEAF
>TRBV6-5|-|TRBJ1-5
ASSYRDRGNQPQH
>TRBV5-1|medium-sized|TRBJ1-2
ASSPVERAANYGYT
>TRBV30|-|TRBJ1-1
AWSDMNTEAF
>TRBV6-1|-|TRBJ2-7
ASSELSGSSYEQY
>TRBV28|-|TRBJ1-2
ASIWGRGGYGYT
>TRBV9|-|TRBJ1-3
ASSREGSSGNTIY
>TRBV14|-|TRBJ1-6
ASSQPTANSPLH
>TRBV19|-|TRBJ1-2
ASSIGQGMGGYT
>TRBV5-1|-|TRBJ2-1
ASSSAGLTEQF
>TRBV19|-|TRBJ2-1
ASGSRAGGRYEQF
>TRBV9|-|TRBJ1-3
ASSPSTGASGNTIY
>TRBV28|-|TRBJ2-1
ASSLGTGNNEQF
>TRBV9|once|TRBJ2-1
ASSGLGTPYNEQF
>TRBV5-1|-|TRBJ2-7
ASSLQGAEGEQY
>TRBV5-4|once|TRBJ2-1
ASSFSGSHNEQF
>TRBV5-6|-|TRBJ2-7
ASSPGTSGSWGYEQY
>TRBV28|-|TRBJ2-5
ASSFLGRAQEETQY
>TRBV7-8|-|TRBJ1-2
ASSIRTGGYGYT
>TRBV11-3|-|TRBJ2-1
ASSLGFQRYNEQF